The table lists the clone carrying this TCR beta chain with many counts. Its antigen is unidentified. CDR1 and CDR2 from the germline V gene are SGHTA and FQGNSA. This CDR3 comprises 14 residues. V was cut by 5 bases and J by 5 bases, with 15 bases left in between. TCRdb used MiXCR to reprocess the reads, holding one entry per CDR3 protein. The data show approximately 500,000 distinct CDR3 sequences, 26% seen once. The sample comes from a study of T cell repertoires in cytomegalovirus infection. Study outcomes and limitations: Of the TCR beta families, the public ones yielded a cumulative frequency that identified carriers of CMV plus the relevant HLA.

Sequenced input: PBMCs. This sequence was found in a human donor in good health (CMV status not recorded). Some clones in this sample may be carry-over from other donors' samples. The chain recombines TRBV7-2 with TRBJ2-5; D might be TRBD1 (5 bases). CDR3 coding DNA: TGTGCCAGCAGCCCTGGTTCAGGGTTTGAGACCCAGTACTTC. Encoded protein: CASSPGSGFETQYF. Supplemented by reference TRBV7-2 and TRBJ2-5, the full variable domain reads GAGVSQSPSNKVTEKGKDVELRCDPISGHTALYWYRQSLGQGLEFLIYFQGNSAPDKSGLPSDRFSAERTGGSVSTLTIQRTQQEDSAVYLCASSPGSGFETQYFGPGTRLLVL.